This T cell receptor beta chain came from a study of a mutant IDH1 vaccine in newly diagnosed glioma. Generated by immunoSEQ multiplex PCR, the TCRdb table keeps only in-frame clones and is missing some. The sample carries roughly 60,000 clones, less than 85% recorded once. The time point: week 11, during vaccination. A 20-mer mutant IDH1 peptide at 300 ug was injected subcutaneously with topical imiquimod. There are a few counts of this clone. Its specificity is unknown. This CDR3 comprises 15 residues. CDR1 is MNHNY and CDR2 is SVGAGI in the germline V gene (reference sequence). With 2 bases removed from V and 6 bases from J, the gap between germline ends came to 17 bases.

This sequence originates from a man aged 30 to 39 with glioma. The sequenced sample was PBMCs, obtained from a glioma patient whose treatment included an IDH1 peptide vaccine. This chain links TRBV6-6 with TRBJ2-7; D is possibly TRBD2 (6 bases). Here the CDR3 DNA reads TGTGCCAGCAGTTACAGTGAGGGACTGTATCCCGAGCAGTACTTC. Its protein product is CASSYSEGLYPEQYF.